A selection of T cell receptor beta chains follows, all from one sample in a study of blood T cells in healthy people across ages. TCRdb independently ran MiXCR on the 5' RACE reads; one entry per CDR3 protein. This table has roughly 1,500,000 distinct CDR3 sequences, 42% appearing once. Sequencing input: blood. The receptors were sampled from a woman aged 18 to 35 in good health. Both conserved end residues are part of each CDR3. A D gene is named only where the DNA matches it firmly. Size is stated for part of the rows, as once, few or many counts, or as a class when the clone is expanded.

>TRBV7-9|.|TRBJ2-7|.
CASSLDDGGYEQYF
TGTGCCAGCAGCTTAGACGATGGGGGCTACGAGCAGTACTTC
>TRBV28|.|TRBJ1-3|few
CASSFVGGNTIYF
TGTGCCAGCAGCTTTGTAGGCGGAAACACCATATATTTT
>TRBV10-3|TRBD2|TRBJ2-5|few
CAISLAGGQETQYF
TGTGCCATCAGCCTAGCGGGGGGGCAAGAGACCCAGTACTTC
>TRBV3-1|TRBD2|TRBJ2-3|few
CASSDPTLAGVDTQYF
TGTGCCAGCAGCGACCCCACACTAGCGGGGGTGGATACGCAGTATTTT
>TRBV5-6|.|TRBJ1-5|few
CASSLAAGDQPQHF
TGTGCCAGCAGCTTGGCCGCGGGGGATCAGCCCCAGCATTTT
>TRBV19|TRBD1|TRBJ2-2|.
CASFAGGNTGELFF
TGTGCCAGTTTTGCAGGGGGGAACACCGGGGAGCTGTTTTTT
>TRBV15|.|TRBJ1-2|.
CATSRGTSVYGYTF
TGTGCCACCAGCAGAGGGACGAGCGTCTATGGCTACACCTTC
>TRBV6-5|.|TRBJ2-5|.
CASSIRPPGLQETQYF
TGTGCCAGCAGTATCAGGCCACCGGGGCTACAAGAGACCCAGTACTTC
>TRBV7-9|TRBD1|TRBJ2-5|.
CASNYLGRGQVEQYF
TGTGCCAGCAACTACTTGGGCAGGGGGCAGGTTGAGCAGTACTTC
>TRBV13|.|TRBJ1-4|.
CASSQKSRGANEKLFF
TGTGCCAGCAGCCAGAAGTCTCGGGGGGCTAATGAAAAACTGTTTTTT
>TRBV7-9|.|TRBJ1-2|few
CASSKLGRDYGYTF
TGTGCCAGCAGTAAACTTGGACGGGACTATGGCTACACCTTC
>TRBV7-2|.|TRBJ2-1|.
CASSSLADFTEQFF
TGCGCCAGCAGCTCACTAGCTGATTTTACGGAGCAGTTCTTC
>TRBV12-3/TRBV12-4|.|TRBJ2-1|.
CASSLAGGAHNEQFF
TGTGCCAGCAGTTTAGCGGGGGGGGCCCACAATGAGCAGTTCTTC
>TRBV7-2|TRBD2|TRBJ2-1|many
CASSPTIAGNEQFF
TGTGCCAGCAGCCCAACTATAGCGGGGAATGAGCAGTTCTTC
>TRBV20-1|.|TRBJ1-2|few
CRPGGAEAYGYTF
TGCAGGCCGGGGGGGGCGGAAGCCTATGGCTACACCTTC
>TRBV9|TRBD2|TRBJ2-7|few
CASSVHGTSGYEQYF
TGTGCCAGCAGCGTTCACGGGACTAGTGGCTACGAGCAGTACTTC
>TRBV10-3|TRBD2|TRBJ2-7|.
CAISLGLVYNEQYF
TGTGCCATCAGCCTGGGACTAGTCTACAATGAGCAGTACTTC
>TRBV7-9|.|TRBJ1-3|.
CASSLAESGGNTIYF
TGTGCCAGCAGCTTAGCGGAGTCGGGAGGAAACACCATATATTTT
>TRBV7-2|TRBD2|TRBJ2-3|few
CASTGLAGGGTQYF
TGTGCCAGCACCGGGCTAGCGGGAGGGGGTACGCAGTATTTT
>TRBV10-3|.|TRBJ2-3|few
CAIRETTDTQYF
TGTGCCATCAGGGAGACCACAGATACGCAGTATTTT
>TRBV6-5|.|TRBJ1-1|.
CASALGGNTEAFF
TGTGCCAGCGCCTTGGGGGGGAACACTGAAGCTTTCTTT
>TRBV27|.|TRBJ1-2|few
CASSPGLGDGYTF
TGTGCCAGCAGCCCCGGTCTAGGGGATGGCTACACCTTC
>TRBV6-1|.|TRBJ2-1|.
CASSERGGEQFF
TGTGCCAGCAGTGAAAGGGGGGGTGAGCAGTTCTTC
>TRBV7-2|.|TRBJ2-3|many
CASSPSKHTQYF
TGTGCCAGCAGCCCCAGCAAACATACGCAGTATTTT
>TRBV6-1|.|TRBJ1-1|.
CASSEAHFMNTEAFF
TGTGCCAGCAGTGAAGCCCACTTCATGAACACTGAAGCTTTCTTT
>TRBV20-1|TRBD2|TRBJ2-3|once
CSAGGGSRGTQYF
TGCAGTGCCGGGGGGGGGTCCAGGGGTACGCAGTATTTT
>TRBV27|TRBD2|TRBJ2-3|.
CASSGRGLGITDTQYF
TGTGCCAGCAGTGGGCGGGGACTAGGGATCACAGATACGCAGTATTTT
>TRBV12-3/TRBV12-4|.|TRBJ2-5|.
CASSKRDLAETQYF
TGTGCCAGCAGTAAGAGGGATCTTGCGGAGACCCAGTACTTC
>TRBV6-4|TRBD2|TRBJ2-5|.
CASSDSALAENSYNEQYF
TGTGCCAGCAGTGACTCGGCACTAGCGGAGAACTCCTACAATGAGCAGTACTTC
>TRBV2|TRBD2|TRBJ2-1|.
CASSEAASGNNEQFF
TGTGCCAGCAGTGAAGCGGCTAGCGGGAACAATGAGCAGTTCTTC
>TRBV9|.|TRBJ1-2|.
CASSLDRNFYGYTF
TGTGCCAGCAGCCTAGACAGAAATTTCTATGGCTACACCTTC
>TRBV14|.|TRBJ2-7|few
CASSAAGQTYEQYF
TGTGCCAGCAGCGCAGCGGGCCAAACCTACGAGCAGTACTTC
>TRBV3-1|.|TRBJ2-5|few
CASSQEGSETQYF
TGTGCCAGCAGCCAAGAAGGGTCCGAGACCCAGTACTTC
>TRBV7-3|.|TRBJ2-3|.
CASSPRGGSSPSTDTQYF
TGTGCCAGCAGCCCCAGGGGCGGGAGTTCCCCTAGCACAGATACGCAGTATTTT
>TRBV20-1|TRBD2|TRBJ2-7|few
CSARDETSGHPSSYEQYF
TGCAGTGCTAGAGATGAGACTAGCGGCCACCCGAGCTCCTACGAGCAGTACTTC
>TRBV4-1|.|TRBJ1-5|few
CASSLMIGSNQPQHF
TGCGCCAGCAGCCTTATGATCGGGAGTAATCAGCCCCAGCATTTT
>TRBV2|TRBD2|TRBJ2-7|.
CASSEAQAGASYEQYF
TGTGCCAGCAGTGAAGCGCAAGCGGGGGCGTCCTACGAGCAGTACTTC
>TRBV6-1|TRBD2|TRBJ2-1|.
CASLRERELRDEQFF
TGTGCCAGCTTACGAGAGCGGGAGCTCCGAGATGAGCAGTTCTTC
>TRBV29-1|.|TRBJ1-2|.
CSVADGYGYTF
TGCAGCGTTGCGGACGGGTATGGCTACACCTTC
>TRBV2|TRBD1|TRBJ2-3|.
CASSARTGDSTDTQYF
TGTGCCAGCAGTGCCCGGACAGGGGATAGCACAGATACGCAGTATTTT
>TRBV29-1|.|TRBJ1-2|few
CSVPPGEGGYTF
TGCAGCGTTCCTCCAGGGGAGGGGGGCTACACCTTC
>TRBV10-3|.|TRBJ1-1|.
CAIRPDTGSGSEAFF
TGTGCCATCAGACCGGACACCGGGAGTGGTTCTGAAGCTTTCTTT
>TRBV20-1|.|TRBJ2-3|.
CSARGVSTDTQYF
TGCAGTGCAAGGGGAGTGAGCACAGATACGCAGTATTTT
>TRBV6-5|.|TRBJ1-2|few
CASSYDQGRVRAYTF
TGTGCCAGCAGTTACGACCAGGGCAGGGTGCGGGCCTACACCTTC